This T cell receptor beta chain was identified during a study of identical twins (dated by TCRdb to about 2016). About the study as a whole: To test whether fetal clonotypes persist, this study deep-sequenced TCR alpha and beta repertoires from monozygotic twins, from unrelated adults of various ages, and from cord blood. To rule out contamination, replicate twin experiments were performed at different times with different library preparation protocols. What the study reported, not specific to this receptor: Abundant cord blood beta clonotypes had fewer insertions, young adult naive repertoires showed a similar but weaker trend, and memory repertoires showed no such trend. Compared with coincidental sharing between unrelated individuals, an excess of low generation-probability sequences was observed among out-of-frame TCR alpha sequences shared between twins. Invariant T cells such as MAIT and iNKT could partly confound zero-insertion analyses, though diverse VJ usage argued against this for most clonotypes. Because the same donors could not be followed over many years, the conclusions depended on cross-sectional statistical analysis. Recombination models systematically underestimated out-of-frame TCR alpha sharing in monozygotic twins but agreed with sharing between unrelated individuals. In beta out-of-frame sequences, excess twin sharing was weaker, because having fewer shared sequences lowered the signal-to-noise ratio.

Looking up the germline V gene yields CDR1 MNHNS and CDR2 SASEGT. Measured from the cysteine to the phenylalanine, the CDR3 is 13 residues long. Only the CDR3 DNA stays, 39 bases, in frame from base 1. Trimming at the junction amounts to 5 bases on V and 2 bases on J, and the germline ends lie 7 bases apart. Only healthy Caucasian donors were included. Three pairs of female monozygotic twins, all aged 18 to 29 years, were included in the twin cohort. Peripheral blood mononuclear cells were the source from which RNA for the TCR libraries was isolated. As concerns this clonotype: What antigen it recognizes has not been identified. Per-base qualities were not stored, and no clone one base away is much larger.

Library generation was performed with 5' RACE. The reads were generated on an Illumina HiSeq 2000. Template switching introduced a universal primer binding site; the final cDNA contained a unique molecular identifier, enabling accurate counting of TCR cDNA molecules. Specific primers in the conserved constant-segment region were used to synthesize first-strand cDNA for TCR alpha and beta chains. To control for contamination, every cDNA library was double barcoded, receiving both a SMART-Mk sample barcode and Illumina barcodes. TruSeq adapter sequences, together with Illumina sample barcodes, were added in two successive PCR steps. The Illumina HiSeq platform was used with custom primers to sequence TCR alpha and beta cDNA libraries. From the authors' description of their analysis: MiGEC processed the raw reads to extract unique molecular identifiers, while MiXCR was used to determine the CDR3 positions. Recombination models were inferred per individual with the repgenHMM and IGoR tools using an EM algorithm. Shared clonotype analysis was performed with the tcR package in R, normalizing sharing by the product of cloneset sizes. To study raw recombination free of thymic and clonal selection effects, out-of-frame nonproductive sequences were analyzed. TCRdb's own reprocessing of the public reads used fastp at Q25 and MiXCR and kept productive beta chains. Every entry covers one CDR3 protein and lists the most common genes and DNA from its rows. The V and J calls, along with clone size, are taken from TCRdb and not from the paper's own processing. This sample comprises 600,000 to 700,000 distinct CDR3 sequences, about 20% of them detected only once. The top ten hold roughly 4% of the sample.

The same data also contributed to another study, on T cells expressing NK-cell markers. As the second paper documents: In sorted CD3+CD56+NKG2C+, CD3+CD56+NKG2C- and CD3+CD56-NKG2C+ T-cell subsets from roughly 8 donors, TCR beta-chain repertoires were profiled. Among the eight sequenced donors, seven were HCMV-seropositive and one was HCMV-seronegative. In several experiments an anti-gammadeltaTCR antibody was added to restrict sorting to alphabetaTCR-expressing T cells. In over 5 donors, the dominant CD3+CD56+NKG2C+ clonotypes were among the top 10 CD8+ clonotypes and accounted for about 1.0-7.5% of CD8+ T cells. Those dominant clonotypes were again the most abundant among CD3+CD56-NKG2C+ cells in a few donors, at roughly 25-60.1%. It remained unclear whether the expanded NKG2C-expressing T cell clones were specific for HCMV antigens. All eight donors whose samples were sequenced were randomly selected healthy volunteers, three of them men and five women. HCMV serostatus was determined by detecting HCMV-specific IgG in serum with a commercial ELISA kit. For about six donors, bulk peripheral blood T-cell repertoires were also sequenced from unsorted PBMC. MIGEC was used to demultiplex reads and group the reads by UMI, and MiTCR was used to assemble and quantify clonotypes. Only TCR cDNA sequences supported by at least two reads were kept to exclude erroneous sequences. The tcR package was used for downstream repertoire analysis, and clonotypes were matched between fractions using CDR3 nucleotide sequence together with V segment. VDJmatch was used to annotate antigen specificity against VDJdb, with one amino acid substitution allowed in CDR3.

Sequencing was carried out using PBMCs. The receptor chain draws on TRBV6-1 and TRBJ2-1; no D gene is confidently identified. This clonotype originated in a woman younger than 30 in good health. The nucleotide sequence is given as TGTGCCAGCAGTCCAATCCCCTACAATGAGCAGTTCTTC. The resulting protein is CASSPIPYNEQFF.